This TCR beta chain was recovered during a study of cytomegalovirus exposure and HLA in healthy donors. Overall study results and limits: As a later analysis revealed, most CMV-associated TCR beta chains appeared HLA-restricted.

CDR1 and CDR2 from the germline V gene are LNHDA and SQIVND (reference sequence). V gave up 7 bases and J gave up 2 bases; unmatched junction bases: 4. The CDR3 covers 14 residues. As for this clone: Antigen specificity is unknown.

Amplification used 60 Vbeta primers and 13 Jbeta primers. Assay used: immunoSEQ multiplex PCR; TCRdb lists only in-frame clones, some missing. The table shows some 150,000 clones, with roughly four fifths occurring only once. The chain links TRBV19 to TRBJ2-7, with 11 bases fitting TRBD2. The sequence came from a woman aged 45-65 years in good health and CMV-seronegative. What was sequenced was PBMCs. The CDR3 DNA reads TGTGCCAGTACCATAGCGGGGGGGCCCTACGAGCAGTACTTC. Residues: CASTIAGGPYEQYF. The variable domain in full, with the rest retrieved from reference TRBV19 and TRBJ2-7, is DGGITQSPKYLFRKEGQNVTLSCEQNLNHDAMYWYRQDPGQGLRLIYYSQIVNDFQKGDIAEGYSVSREKKESFPLTVTSAQKNPTAFYLCASTIAGGPYEQYFGPGTRLTVT.